This T cell receptor (beta chain) was found in a study of OX40 agonist ivuxolimab in advanced cancers. This clone has just one count. The repertoire was sequenced with immunoSEQ multiplex PCR; TCRdb's copy has only in-frame clones and lacks some. The sample consists of about 58,000 clones, 80% to 90% of them appearing once. Sequences were derived from CD4+ or CD8+ T cells sorted from blood, sampled in a trial of the OX40 agonist ivuxolimab. This clonotype was sampled from an adult with an advanced solid tumor such as melanoma, head and neck, liver or kidney cancer.

The CDR3 protein is CASSAGALSYEQYV. Written as DNA, the CDR3 is TGTGCCAGCAGTGCAGGAGCCCTCTCCTACGAGCAGTACGTC. The chain carries TRBV2 and TRBJ2-7; D call uncertain. The CDR3 totals 14 residues. Germline V gene lookup returns CDR1 SNHLY and CDR2 FYNNEI. The ends were cut back, 4 bases at V and 0 bases at J, with 10 bases in the middle.